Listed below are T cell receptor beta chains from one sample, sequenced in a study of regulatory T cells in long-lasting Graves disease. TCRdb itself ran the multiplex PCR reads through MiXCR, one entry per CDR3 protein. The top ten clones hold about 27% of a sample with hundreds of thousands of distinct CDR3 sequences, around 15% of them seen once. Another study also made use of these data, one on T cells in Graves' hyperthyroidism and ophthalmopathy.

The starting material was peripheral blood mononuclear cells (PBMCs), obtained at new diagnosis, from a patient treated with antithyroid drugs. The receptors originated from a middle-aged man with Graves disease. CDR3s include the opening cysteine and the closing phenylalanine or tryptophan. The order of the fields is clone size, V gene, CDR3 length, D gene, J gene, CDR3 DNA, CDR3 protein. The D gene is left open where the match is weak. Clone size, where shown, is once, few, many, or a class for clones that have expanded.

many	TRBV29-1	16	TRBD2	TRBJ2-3	TGCAGCGTTGAAGTGGGTGGCGGGGGGGCCGGAGATACGCAGTATTTT	CSVEVGGGGAGDTQYF
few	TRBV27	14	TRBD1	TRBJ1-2	TGTGCCAGCAGTATGACAGGGGGCTGGTATGGCTACACCTTC	CASSMTGGWYGYTF
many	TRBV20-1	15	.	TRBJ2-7	TGCAGTGCTAGAGATCAAGAAGTGGGGTACTACGAGCAGTACTTC	CSARDQEVGYYEQYF
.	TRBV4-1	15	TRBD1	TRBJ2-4	TGCGCCAGCAGCCGGTCCGGGACAGGGGGGGACATTCAGTACTTC	CASSRSGTGGDIQYF
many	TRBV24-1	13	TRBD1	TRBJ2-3	TGTGCCACCAGTAGACAGGGTGTCGATACGCAGTATTTT	CATSRQGVDTQYF
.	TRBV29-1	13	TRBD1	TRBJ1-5	TGCAGCGTTGTCACAGGGGGGGAACAGCCCCAGCATTTT	CSVVTGGEQPQHF
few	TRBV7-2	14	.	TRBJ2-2	TGTGCCAGCAGCTTAGCGTATGACACCGGGGAGCTGTTTTTT	CASSLAYDTGELFF
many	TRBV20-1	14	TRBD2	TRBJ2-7	TGCAGTGCGCAATTTAGCGGGGGGACTAACGAGCAGTACTTC	CSAQFSGGTNEQYF
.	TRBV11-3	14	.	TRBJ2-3	TGTGCCAGCAGCTTACCGGACAGCACAGATACGCAGTATTTT	CASSLPDSTDTQYF
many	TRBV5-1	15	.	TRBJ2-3	TGTGCCAGCAGCCCCGGGAGACCCAGCACAGATACGCAGTATTTT	CASSPGRPSTDTQYF
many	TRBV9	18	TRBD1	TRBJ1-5	TGTGCCAGCAGCGTAGCGGGCAGGGGGGGGCATAGCAATCAGCCCCAGCATTTT	CASSVAGRGGHSNQPQHF
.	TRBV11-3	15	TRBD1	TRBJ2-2	TGTGCCAGCAGCTTCTTCTCGACAGGGACCGGGGAGCTGTTTTTT	CASSFFSTGTGELFF
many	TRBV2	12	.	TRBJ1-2	TGTGCCAGCACCCCGGGGAGCTATGGCTACACCTTC	CASTPGSYGYTF
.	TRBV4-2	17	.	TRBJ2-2	TGTGCCAGCAGCCAAGATATGGGACGGGCGAACACCGGGGAGCTGTTTTTT	CASSQDMGRANTGELFF
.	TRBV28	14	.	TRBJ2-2	TGTGCCAGCAGGAAAACCAGAAACACCGGGGAGCTGTTTTTT	CASRKTRNTGELFF
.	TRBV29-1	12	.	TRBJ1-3	TGCAGCGTTTCTTCCTCTGGAAACACCATATATTTT	CSVSSSGNTIYF
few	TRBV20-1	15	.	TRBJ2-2	TGCAGTGCTAGAGGGCCACAGCCGATCACCGGGGAGCTGTTTTTT	CSARGPQPITGELFF
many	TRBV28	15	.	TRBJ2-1	TGTGCCAGCAGTTTACTCAGGGAGGCCTACAATGAGCAGTTCTTC	CASSLLREAYNEQFF
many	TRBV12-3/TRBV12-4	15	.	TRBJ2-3	TGTGCCAGCAGTTTATGGTTAGCACACACAGATACGCAGTATTTT	CASSLWLAHTDTQYF
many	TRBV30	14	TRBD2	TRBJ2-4	TGTGCCTGGAGGTTTAGCGGGTCGGGAAACATTCAGTACTTC	CAWRFSGSGNIQYF
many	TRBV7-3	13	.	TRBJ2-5	TGTGCCAGCAGCCCCAAGGGGGGTCGGCCCCAGTACTTC	CASSPKGGRPQYF
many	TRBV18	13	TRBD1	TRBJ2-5	TGTGCCAGCAGCCAGGACAGGGGTGAGACCCAGTACTTC	CASSQDRGETQYF
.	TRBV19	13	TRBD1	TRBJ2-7	TGTGCCAGTAGTATAGTTGCAGGGGGCGAGCAGTACTTC	CASSIVAGGEQYF
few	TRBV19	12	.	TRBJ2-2	TGTGCCAGTAGAGAATGGCCCGGGGAGCTGTTTTTT	CASREWPGELFF
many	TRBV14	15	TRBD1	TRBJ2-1	TGTGCCAGCAGCCCCCGGGACAGGGAGTTTAATGAGCAGTTCTTC	CASSPRDREFNEQFF